This is a list of T cell receptor beta chains from one sample in a study of CD8+ T cells in alopecia areata. Clones were sequenced by immunoSEQ multiplex PCR, and TCRdb holds only the in-frame ones, with some missing. The data show some 180,000 clones, about 48% seen once. Material: CD8+ T cells sorted from blood, obtained at week 24, from a patient treated with tofacitinib. The receptor source for this set is a human donor with alopecia areata. The CDR3 runs from the conserved cysteine through the conserved F or W. D genes are given only for firm matches. Clone size, where shown, is once, few, many, or a class for clones that have expanded.

cdr3_aa,cdr3_nt,d_call,clone_size,v_call,j_call
CASSRVLSSSAEQYF,TGCGCCAGCAGCCGAGTCTTGTCGTCTTCTGCCGAGCAGTACTTC,NA,NA,TRBV4-3,TRBJ2-7
CSVVTQGFNEQYF,TGCAGCGTTGTAACACAGGGTTTCAACGAGCAGTACTTC,NA,few,TRBV29-1,TRBJ2-7
CASSLGSGGPAGEQYF,TGTGCCAGCAGCTTAGGAAGCGGGGGGCCGGCGGGGGAGCAGTACTTC,TRBD2,NA,TRBV13,TRBJ2-7
CASSQVRGAGYTF,TGCGCCAGCAGCCAAGTGAGGGGAGCAGGCTACACCTTC,NA,NA,TRBV4-1,TRBJ1-2
CASPAVTRVNPNTEAFF,TGCGCCAGCCCAGCAGTGACAAGGGTCAATCCGAACACTGAAGCTTTCTTT,NA,NA,TRBV10-1,TRBJ1-1
CASRRGQGTSGANVLTF,TGTGCCAGCAGACGCGGACAGGGCACCTCTGGGGCCAACGTCCTGACTTTC,TRBD1,NA,TRBV14,TRBJ2-6
CASSLEDRLNKKLFF,TGTGCCAGCAGTTTGGAGGACCGATTAAATAAAAAACTGTTTTTT,NA,NA,TRBV27,TRBJ1-4
CASSLGTGGAFF,TGTGCCAGCAGCTTGGGAACAGGGGGAGCTTTCTTT,TRBD1,many,TRBV7-9,TRBJ1-1
CASSFGRAGTEAFF,TGTGCCAGCAGCTTTGGGAGGGCCGGGACTGAAGCTTTCTTT,NA,NA,TRBV7-9,TRBJ1-1
CASSLSGAETQYF,TGTGCCAGCAGTTTATCGGGAGCGGAGACCCAGTACTTC,NA,few,TRBV27,TRBJ2-5
CSVAGTESTDTQYF,TGCAGCGTTGCCGGGACGGAGAGCACAGATACGCAGTATTTT,NA,NA,TRBV29-1,TRBJ2-3
CASSKSLGTEAFF,TGTGCCAGCAGCAAGTCTCTAGGCACTGAAGCTTTCTTT,NA,NA,TRBV7-6,TRBJ1-1
CAVRGEDTGELFF,TGTGCCGTCCGAGGGGAAGACACCGGGGAGCTGTTTTTT,NA,few,TRBV5-4,TRBJ2-2
CASSDVGANQPQHF,TGTGCCAGCAGTGACGTAGGGGCTAATCAGCCCCAGCATTTT,NA,NA,TRBV27,TRBJ1-5
CASSQDVSTYEQYF,TGCGCCAGCAGCCAAGATGTCAGTACCTACGAGCAGTACTTC,NA,NA,TRBV4-1,TRBJ2-7